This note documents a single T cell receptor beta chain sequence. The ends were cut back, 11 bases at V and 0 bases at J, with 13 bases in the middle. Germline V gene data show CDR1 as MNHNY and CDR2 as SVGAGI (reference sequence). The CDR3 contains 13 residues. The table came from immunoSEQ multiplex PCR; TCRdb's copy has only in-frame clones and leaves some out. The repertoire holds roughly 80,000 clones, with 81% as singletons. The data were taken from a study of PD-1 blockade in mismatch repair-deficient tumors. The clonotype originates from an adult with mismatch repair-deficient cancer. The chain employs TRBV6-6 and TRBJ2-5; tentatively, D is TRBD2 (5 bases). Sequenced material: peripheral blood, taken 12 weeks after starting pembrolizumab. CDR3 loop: CAGSERYQETQYF. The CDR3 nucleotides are TGTGCCGGCTCAGAGCGGTACCAAGAGACCCAGTACTTC.